Following are 20 T cell receptor beta chains from one sample sequenced in a study of cytomegalovirus exposure and HLA in healthy donors. Amplification used 60 Vbeta primers and 13 Jbeta primers. Profiled with immunoSEQ multiplex PCR; TCRdb holds only in-frame clones, not every one. Of about 180,000 clones listed, around 80% were seen once; the top ten hold roughly 13%. The specimen sequenced was PBMCs. All receptors derive from a woman aged 50 to 60 in good health and CMV-seropositive.

J is TRBJ2-7 and V is TRBV7-2; no firm D call. This CDR3 region has 13 residues. Germline lookup yields CDR1 SGHTA and CDR2 FQGNSA. The V gene lost 4 bases and the J gene lost 3 bases, with 10 bases spanning the gap. CDR3 residues: CASSSPGRYEQYF. DNA for the CDR3: TGTGCCAGCAGCTCCCCCGGTCGCTACGAGCAGTACTTC. Supplemented by reference TRBV7-2 and TRBJ2-7, the full variable domain reads GAGVSQSPSNKVTEKGKDVELRCDPISGHTALYWYRQSLGQGLEFLIYFQGNSAPDKSGLPSDRFSAERTGGSVSTLTIQRTQQEDSAVYLCASSSPGRYEQYFGPGTRLTVT.

This chain links TRBV19 with TRBJ1-6; tentatively, D is TRBD1 (5 bases). This CDR3 is built from 15 residues. The V gene lost 5 bases and the J gene lost 7 bases, with 15 bases spanning the gap. Germline lookup yields CDR1 LNHDA and CDR2 SQIVND (reference sequence). The CDR3 DNA reads TGTGCCAGTAGTCCTCCGGCGGGGGGAAATTCACCCCTCCACTTT. Amino acid sequence: CASSPPAGGNSPLHF. Full variable domain (missing parts from reference TRBV19 and TRBJ1-6): DGGITQSPKYLFRKEGQNVTLSCEQNLNHDAMYWYRQDPGQGLRLIYYSQIVNDFQKGDIAEGYSVSREKKESFPLTVTSAQKNPTAFYLCASSPPAGGNSPLHFGNGTRLTVT.

The chain has TRBV2 and TRBJ2-7, with D possibly TRBD1 on 7 matching bases. Trimming removed 2 bases from V and 5 bases from J, with 16 bases in between. Germline values: CDR1 SNHLY, CDR2 FYNNEI. The CDR3 length is 15 residues. CDR3 amino acids: CASSELRDREDEQYF. The CDR3, as DNA: TGTGCCAGCAGTGAACTCCGAGACAGGGAGGACGAGCAGTACTTC.

The chain employs TRBV21-1 and TRBJ1-4. TRBV21-1 is termed a pseudogene. The CDR3 loop spans 18 amino acids. As DNA, the CDR3 is TGTGCCAGCAGCAAAGAAAGCGGGGACGGCCAGTTTAATGGGGAACTGTTTTTT. This codes for CASSKESGDGQFNGELFF.

In this sample, this clone turned up a few times. V usage is TRBV5-4 and J usage is TRBJ2-1; tentatively, D is TRBD2 (6 bases). The V gene's germline CDR1 is SGHNT and CDR2 YYREEE (reference sequence). This CDR3 spans 15 amino acids. Trimming shortened V by 2 bases and J by 8 bases, and 17 bases separated the two germline ends. CDR3 in amino acids: CASSFLVGGLDEQFF. The CDR3 bases are TGTGCCAGCAGCTTCCTAGTCGGAGGGCTCGATGAGCAGTTCTTC. The whole variable domain, filled in from reference TRBV5-4 and TRBJ2-1, reads ETGVTQSPTHLIKTRGQQVTLRCSSQSGHNTVSWYQQALGQGPQFIFQYYREEENGRGNFPPRFSGLQFPNYSSELNVNALELDDSALYLCASSFLVGGLDEQFFGPGTRLTVL.

This clone was recorded a few times. Additional DNA sequences in this sample encode the identical CDR3. The CDR3, as DNA: TGCGCCAGCAGCTTAGAAGGGGGCAATCAGCCCCAGCATTTT. Protein: CASSLEGGNQPQHF. The J gene is TRBJ1-5, the V gene TRBV5-1; possible D gene TRBD1, 5 bases. Germline lookup yields CDR1 SGHRS and CDR2 YFSETQ. The CDR3 is 14 amino acids. The V end was cut by 2 bases, the J end by 2 bases, with 8 bases between. Using reference TRBV5-1 and TRBJ1-5 for the parts outside the CDR3, the full variable domain is KAGVTQTPRYLIKTRGQQVTLSCSPISGHRSVSWYQQTPGQGLQFLFEYFSETQRNKGNFPGRFSGRQFSNSRSEMNVSTLELGDSALYLCASSLEGGNQPQHFGDGTRLSIL.

The chain links TRBV4-1 to TRBJ2-1; 8 bases fit TRBD2. Germline V gene lookup returns CDR1 MGHRA and CDR2 YSYEKL. V gave up 5 bases and J gave up 5 bases; unmatched junction bases: 11. The CDR3 is 16 amino acids. The chain's CDR3 is CASSSPGTRRDNEQFF. As DNA, the CDR3 is TGCGCCAGCAGCTCCCCCGGGACTAGGAGAGACAATGAGCAGTTCTTC.

This clone has just a few counts. The chain links TRBV15 to TRBJ1-2, with TRBD1 matching 7 bases. Germline CDR1 LNHNV, CDR2 YYDKDF (reference sequence). After removal of 5 bases from V and 2 bases from J, the junction contained 11 bases not matched to a gene. The CDR3 has 16 residues. The chain's CDR3 is CATSPLGQPQNYGYTF. CDR3 nucleotide sequence: TGTGCCACCAGCCCCCTGGGACAGCCGCAGAACTATGGCTACACCTTC.

In this sample, this clone turned up a few times. This chain links TRBV6-6 with TRBJ1-3; possibly TRBD1 for D (5 bases). Germline CDR1 is MNHNY and CDR2 is SVGAGI (reference sequence). CDR3 length: 15 amino acids. V lost 6 bases and J lost 0, with 12 bases in between. CDR3: CASSTDSSSGNTIYF. CDR3 nucleotide sequence: TGTGCCAGCAGCACCGACAGCAGCTCTGGAAACACCATATATTTT.

The CDR3 is CASSWGQGRYEQYF. CDR3 in DNA: TGTGCCAGCAGCTGGGGACAGGGGAGGTACGAGCAGTACTTC. The gene calls are TRBV5-4 and TRBJ2-7; the match to TRBD1 covers 10 bases. The V gene end was trimmed by 3 bases and the J gene end by 4 bases; junction bases not matched to a gene: 4. Germline lookup yields CDR1 SGHNT and CDR2 YYREEE (reference sequence). The CDR3 consists of 14 residues.

This clone showed up just once. This chain connects TRBV5-8 to TRBJ2-7; TRBD1 matches 10 bases. V was clipped by 0 bases and J by 7 bases; unmatched bases: 7. Per germline, CDR1 SGHTS and CDR2 YDEGEE. This CDR3 is 15 amino acids long. The DNA for the CDR3 is TGTGCCAGCAGCTTGGGGGGACAGGGGCGTGGGGAGCAGTACTTC. This sequence encodes CASSLGGQGRGEQYF.

This chain connects TRBV6-5 to TRBJ1-5, with a possible D match to TRBD1 (6 bases). Trimming took 2 bases from V and 7 from J, leaving 9 bases between them. This CDR3 is 13 amino acids long. Germline V lookup: CDR1 MNHEY, CDR2 SVGAGI. CDR3 in amino acids: CASSYQGSQPQHF. The CDR3 DNA follows: TGTGCCAGCAGTTACCAGGGGAGCCAGCCCCAGCATTTT.

V is TRBV7-8 and J is TRBJ2-1, with 7 bases fitting TRBD1. The CDR3 length is 12 residues. The V gene end was trimmed by 0 bases and the J gene end by 14 bases; junction bases not matched to a gene: 4. Germline CDR1 SGHVS, CDR2 FQNEAQ. The CDR3 DNA reads TGTGCCAGCAGCTTAGCGAGGCAGGGGGAGTTCTTC. It yields the protein CASSLARQGEFF.

Only a few counts were recorded for this clone. The CDR3 loop is CASSAGLNPPTDTQYF. CDR3 DNA: TGTGCCAGCAGCGCCGGACTCAATCCCCCCACAGATACGCAGTATTTT. The V call is TRBV7-2, the J call TRBJ2-3; maybe TRBD2 (5 bases). From germline, CDR1 is SGHTA and CDR2 FQGNSA. V was pared by 5 bases and J by 2 bases, with 17 bases between. The CDR3 spans 16 residues.

The chain employs TRBV5-6 and TRBJ2-3, with D possibly TRBD1 on 6 matching bases. V lost 7 bases and J 6 bases, leaving 15 bases between the germline ends. The germline CDR1 and CDR2 sequences are SGHDT and YYEEEE. The CDR3 totals 13 residues. The chain's CDR3 is CASSLKGVDTQYF. In nucleotides, the CDR3 is TGTGCCAGCTCGTTGAAGGGGGTGGATACGCAGTATTTT.

The rearrangement links TRBV13 to TRBJ2-5; 7 bases match TRBD2. V shed 0 bases and J 3 bases; nucleotides not matched to a gene: 7. This CDR3 contains 16 residues. Germline CDR1 reads PRHDT; CDR2 reads FYEKMQ (reference sequence). The CDR3 here is CASSLGVAGRKETQYF. CDR3 nucleotides: TGTGCCAGCAGCTTAGGAGTAGCGGGTCGGAAAGAGACCCAGTACTTC.

The rearrangement joins TRBV29-1 to TRBJ1-2, with 10 bases fitting TRBD1. J was trimmed by 7 bases and V by 2 bases; bases with no gene match: 4. The CDR3 is 13 residues long. Germline CDR1 and CDR2: SQVTM and ANQGSEA. The CDR3 here is CSVEQGQGTGYTF. In DNA form, the CDR3 reads TGCAGCGTTGAACAGGGACAGGGGACTGGCTACACCTTC. Filled out from reference TRBV29-1 and TRBJ1-2, the complete variable domain reads SAVISQKPSRDICQRGTSLTIQCQVDSQVTMMFWYRQQPGQSLTLIATANQGSEATYESGFVIDKFPISRPNLTFSTLTVSNMSPEDSSIYLCSVEQGQGTGYTFGSGTRLTVV.

The V gene is TRBV6-5, the J gene TRBJ1-5; TRBD1 matches 7 bases. Germline V gene data show CDR1 as MNHEY and CDR2 as SVGAGI. This CDR3 contains 15 residues. The trim removed 5 bases at V and 0 bases at J, leaving 4 bases unmatched. The CDR3 here is CASSRQGYSNQPQHF. The DNA of the CDR3 is TGTGCCAGCAGTCGACAGGGTTATAGCAATCAGCCCCAGCATTTT.

The gene calls are TRBV7-9 and TRBJ2-3, with TRBD2 identical over 8 bases. Trimming at V came to 6 bases and at J to 2 bases, leaving 13 bases not matched to a gene. CDR1 SEHNR and CDR2 FQNEAQ come from the germline V gene (reference sequence). The CDR3 is made up of 17 amino acids. As DNA, the CDR3 is TGTGCCAGCAGTTCTCCCCGTCTAGCGGGCCTCACAGATACGCAGTATTTT. Its translation: CASSSPRLAGLTDTQYF.

As to this clone: Other DNA sequences of this sample code for an identical CDR3. The chain couples TRBV5-1 to TRBJ2-7, with TRBD1 identical over 8 bases. This CDR3 has 16 residues. From germline, CDR1 is SGHRS and CDR2 YFSETQ. Unmatched junction bases numbered 7, after V lost 0 bases and J lost 2 bases. In DNA form, the CDR3 reads TGCGCCAGCAGCTTGGCCTCCGGGACAGGTACCTACGAGCAGTACTTC. Translated: CASSLASGTGTYEQYF. The entire variable domain, with the rest obtained from reference TRBV5-1 and TRBJ2-7, is as follows: KAGVTQTPRYLIKTRGQQVTLSCSPISGHRSVSWYQQTPGQGLQFLFEYFSETQRNKGNFPGRFSGRQFSNSRSEMNVSTLELGDSALYLCASSLASGTGTYEQYFGPGTRLTVT.